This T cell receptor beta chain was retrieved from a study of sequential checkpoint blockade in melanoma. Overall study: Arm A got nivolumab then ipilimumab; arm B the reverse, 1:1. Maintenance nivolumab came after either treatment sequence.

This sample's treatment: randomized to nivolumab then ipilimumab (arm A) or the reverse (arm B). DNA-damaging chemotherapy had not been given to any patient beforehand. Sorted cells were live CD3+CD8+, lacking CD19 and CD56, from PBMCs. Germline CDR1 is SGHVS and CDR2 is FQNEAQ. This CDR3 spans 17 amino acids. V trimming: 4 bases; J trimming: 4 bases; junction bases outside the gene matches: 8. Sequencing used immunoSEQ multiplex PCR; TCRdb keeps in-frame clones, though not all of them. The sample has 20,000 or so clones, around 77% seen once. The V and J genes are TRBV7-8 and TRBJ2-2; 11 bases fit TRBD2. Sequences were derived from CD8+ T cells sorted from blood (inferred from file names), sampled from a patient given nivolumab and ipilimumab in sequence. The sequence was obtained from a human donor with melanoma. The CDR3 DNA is TGTGCCAGCAGCTCCTTGACTAGCGGGGAGATCACCGGGGAGCTGTTTTTT. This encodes CASSSLTSGEITGELFF. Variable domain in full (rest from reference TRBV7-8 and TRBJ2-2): GAGVSQSPRYKVAKRGQDVALRCDPISGHVSLFWYQQALGQGPEFLTYFQNEAQLDKSGLPSDRFFAERPEGSVSTLKIQRTQQEDSAVYLCASSSLTSGEITGELFFGEGSRLTVL.